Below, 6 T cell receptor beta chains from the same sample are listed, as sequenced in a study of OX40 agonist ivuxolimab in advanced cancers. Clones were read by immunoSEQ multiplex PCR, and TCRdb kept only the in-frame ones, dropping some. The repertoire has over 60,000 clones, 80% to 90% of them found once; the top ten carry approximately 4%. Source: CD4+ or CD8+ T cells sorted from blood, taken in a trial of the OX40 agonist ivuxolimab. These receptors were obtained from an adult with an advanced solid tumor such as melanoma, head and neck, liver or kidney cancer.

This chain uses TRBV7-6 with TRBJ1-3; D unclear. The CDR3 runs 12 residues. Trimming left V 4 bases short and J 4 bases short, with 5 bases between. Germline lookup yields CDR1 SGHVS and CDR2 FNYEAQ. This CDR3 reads CASSSLGNTIYF. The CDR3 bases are TGTGCCAGCAGCTCCCTAGGAAACACCATATATTTT.

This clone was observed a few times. CDR3 nucleotide sequence: TGTGCCAGCAGCCCGGGTCGCCCTAGTGGAGGTGAGCAGTTCTTC. Translation gives CASSPGRPSGGEQFF. The chain combines TRBV9 with TRBJ2-1; possible D gene TRBD2, 5 bases. The length of the CDR3 is 15 residues. V lost 4 bases and J lost 9, with 20 bases in between. The V gene's germline CDR1 is SGDLS and CDR2 YYNGEE. Filled out from reference TRBV9 and TRBJ2-1, the complete variable domain reads DSGVTQTPKHLITATGQRVTLRCSPRSGDLSVYWYQQSLDQGLQFLIQYYNGEERAKGNILERFSAQQFPDLHSELNLSSLELGDSALYFCASSPGRPSGGEQFFGPGTRLTVL.

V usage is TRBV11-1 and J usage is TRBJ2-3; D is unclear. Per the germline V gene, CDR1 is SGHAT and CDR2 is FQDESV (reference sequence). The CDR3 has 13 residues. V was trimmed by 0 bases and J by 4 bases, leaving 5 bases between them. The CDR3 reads CASSLAGADTQYF. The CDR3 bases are TGTGCCAGCAGCTTAGCTGGGGCAGATACGCAGTATTTT.

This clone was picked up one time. CDR3 nucleotide sequence: TGTGCCAGCAGGGGACTAGCGGGGGTCACCTACAATGAGCAGTTCTTC. This gives the protein CASRGLAGVTYNEQFF. V is TRBV11-3 and J is TRBJ2-1, with 14 bases lining up with TRBD2. With 6 bases clipped from V and 2 bases from J, the junction kept 3 bases outside the gene matches. The germline gives CDR1 SGHNT, CDR2 YENEEA. This CDR3 is built from 16 residues.

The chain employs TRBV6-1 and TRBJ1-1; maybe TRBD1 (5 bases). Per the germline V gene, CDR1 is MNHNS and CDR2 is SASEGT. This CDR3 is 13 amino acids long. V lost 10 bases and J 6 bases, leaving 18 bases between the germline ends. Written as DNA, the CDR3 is TGTGCCATCAGACAGACCTTAGGGGCTGAAGCTTTCTTT. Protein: CAIRQTLGAEAFF.

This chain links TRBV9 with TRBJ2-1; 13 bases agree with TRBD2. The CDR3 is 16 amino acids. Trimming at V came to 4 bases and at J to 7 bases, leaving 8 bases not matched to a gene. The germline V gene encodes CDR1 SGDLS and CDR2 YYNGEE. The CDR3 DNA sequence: TGTGCCAGCAGCACCCGCGGACTAGCGGGAGTTAATGAGCAGTTCTTC. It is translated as CASSTRGLAGVNEQFF.